Listed here are 31 T cell receptor beta chains from one sample, sequenced in a study of blood T cell repertoires in COVID-19. Repertoires were generated with immunoSEQ multiplex PCR, while TCRdb's copy carries only in-frame clones and drops some. The sample carries tens of thousands of clones, 75% to 90% recorded once. The material sequenced was peripheral blood. The receptor set was obtained from a woman aged 70 to 79 with acute or convalescent COVID-19.

This chain joins TRBV6-6 and TRBJ2-1; 10 bases line up with TRBD2. With 5 bases clipped from V and 8 bases from J, the junction kept 12 bases outside the gene matches. Germline-derived CDR1 and CDR2 are MNHNY and SVGAGI (reference sequence). This CDR3 has 16 residues. The CDR3 DNA follows: TGTGCCAGCAGTCCTCTCCCTAGCGGGAGACCCTATGAGCAGTTCTTC. Its protein product is CASSPLPSGRPYEQFF.

The V gene is TRBV4-1, the J gene TRBJ1-2; 7 bases align to TRBD1. The germline CDR1 and CDR2 sequences are MGHRA and YSYEKL. The CDR3 covers 18 residues. V shed 4 bases and J 2 bases; nucleotides not matched to a gene: 16. In DNA, the CDR3 is TGCGCCAGCAGCCTACCGACCGGGACAGTTAGGATGAACTATGGCTACACCTTC. Its translation is CASSLPTGTVRMNYGYTF.

This clone showed up just once. V and J are TRBV25-1 and TRBJ2-5, with 8 bases aligning to TRBD1. The CDR3 is made up of 14 amino acids. The V and J ends lost 5 bases and 5 bases, in that order; junction bases with no gene match: 7. Germline CDR1 reads MGHDK; CDR2 reads SYGVNS. CDR3 coding DNA: TGTGCCAGCAGTCGGACAGGGACTCGGGAGACCCAGTACTTC. This translates into CASSRTGTRETQYF.

This chain links TRBV3-1 (or the pseudogene TRBV3-2) with TRBJ2-2; unclear D gene. The CDR3 has 13 amino acids. The V and J ends lost 4 bases and 3 bases respectively, with 6 bases between them. The V gene's germline CDR1 is LGHDT and CDR2 YNNKEL (reference sequence). In DNA, the CDR3 is TGTGCCAGCAGCCCCCGCGACACCGGGGAGCTGTTTTTT. It yields the protein CASSPRDTGELFF.

The V gene is TRBV7-2, the J gene TRBJ2-1; D gene unclear. Germline V gene sequence: CDR1 SGHTA, CDR2 FQGNSA. V lost 5 bases and J lost 10, with 12 bases in between. This CDR3 comprises 12 residues. The DNA of the CDR3 is TGTGCCAGCAGCCCGGGTCCGAGGGAGCAGTTCTTC. Translated, it gives CASSPGPREQFF.

The chain joins TRBV19 to TRBJ2-6, with 9 nucleotides matching TRBD2. V dropped 8 bases and J dropped 0; count of bases not matched to a gene: 8. The CDR3 has 17 residues. Germline CDR1 and CDR2: LNHDA and SQIVND (reference sequence). The CDR3 reads CASHISGGSSGANVLTF. The DNA for the CDR3 is TGTGCCAGTCACATTAGCGGGGGAAGCTCTGGGGCCAACGTCCTGACTTTC.

This rearrangement joins TRBV6-5 to TRBJ2-1; possibly TRBD2 for D (5 bases). This CDR3 has 14 residues. Germline CDR1 reads MNHEY; CDR2 reads SVGAGI. Trimming removed 6 bases from V and 8 bases from J, with 17 bases in between. The CDR3: CASSALAGSYEQFF. For the CDR3, the DNA is TGTGCCAGCAGCGCCTTGGCGGGTAGCTATGAGCAGTTCTTC.

The rearrangement links TRBV18 to TRBJ2-7, with a possible D match to TRBD1 (5 bases). CDR3 length equals 13 residues. V gave up 2 bases and J gave up 5 bases, with 10 bases separating them. Per the germline V gene, CDR1 is KGHSH and CDR2 is LQKENI. The CDR3 reads CASSPSGLDEQYF. The CDR3 DNA follows: TGTGCCAGCTCACCATCAGGGCTCGACGAGCAGTACTTC.

This chain links TRBV7-8 with TRBJ1-2; tentative D call: TRBD1 (5 bases). The CDR3 extends over 14 amino acids. Between the trimmed V and J ends, which lost 4 bases and 3 bases, there was a span of 12 bases. Looked up from germline, CDR1 is SGHVS and CDR2 is FQNEAQ. CDR3 in DNA: TGTGCCAGCAGCTACCGAGGGGAGGACTATGGCTACACCTTC. Amino acids: CASSYRGEDYGYTF.

This chain uses TRBV28 with TRBJ1-2, with TRBD1 identical over 7 bases. Germline V gives CDR1 MDHEN, CDR2 SYDVKM. The CDR3 sequence is 14 residues long. V was pared by 6 bases and J by 4 bases, with 8 bases of the junction left unmatched. The CDR3 region has the DNA TGTGCCAGCAGGCCCTACACAGGGGCCTATGGCTACACCTTC. This gives the protein CASRPYTGAYGYTF.

The chain couples TRBV6-5 to TRBJ1-6; 10 bases are a match to TRBD1. From germline, CDR1 is MNHEY and CDR2 SVGAGI. The CDR3 consists of 15 residues. J was trimmed by 7 bases and V by 6 bases; bases with no gene match: 6. CDR3 region: CASRNRDRGNSPLHF. CDR3 coding DNA: TGTGCCAGCAGAAACCGGGACAGGGGCAATTCACCCCTCCACTTT.

The chain uses TRBV2 and TRBJ1-5; D remains unclear. This CDR3 comprises 14 residues. Trimming cost V 4 bases and J 6 bases, with 13 bases left between them. The germline V gene encodes CDR1 SNHLY and CDR2 FYNNEI. The CDR3 nucleotides are TGTGCCAGCAGTGTCGGTCGGGAAGGTCAGCCCCAGCATTTT. This codes for CASSVGREGQPQHF. The full variable domain, rest sourced from reference TRBV2 and TRBJ1-5, is EPEVTQTPSHQVTQMGQEVILRCVPISNHLYFYWYRQILGQKVEFLVSFYNNEISEKSEIFDDQFSVERPDGSNFTLKIRSTKLEDSAMYFCASSVGREGQPQHFGDGTRLSIL.

The CDR3 bases are TGTGCCAGCAGGACCGGGACTAGCGGGGCAGAGACCCAGTACTTC. Its protein is CASRTGTSGAETQYF. The gene calls are TRBV7-8 and TRBJ2-5, with 13 bases aligning to TRBD2. This CDR3 comprises 15 residues. Germline V gene sequence: CDR1 SGHVS, CDR2 FQNEAQ. V dropped 6 bases and J dropped 4; count of bases not matched to a gene: 5.

This chain links TRBV28 with TRBJ1-5; 7 bases match TRBD1. This CDR3 region has 12 residues. V shed 10 bases and J 2 bases; nucleotides not matched to a gene: 2. The V gene's germline CDR1 is MDHEN and CDR2 SYDVKM. The CDR3 sequence: CATTGGNQPQHF. The CDR3 region has the DNA TGTGCCACCACAGGGGGCAATCAGCCCCAGCATTTT.

The CDR3 DNA is TGTGCCAGCACCCAGGGGGCTCAGCCCCAGCATTTT. Translated: CASTQGAQPQHF. V is TRBV6-5 and J is TRBJ1-5; 8 bases line up with TRBD1. CDR1 and CDR2 (germline): MNHEY, SVGAGI. V lost 7 bases to trimming and J lost 6 bases; unmatched junction nucleotides: 2. The CDR3 has 12 amino acids.

This chain joins TRBV6-6 and TRBJ1-2; D might be TRBD1 (6 bases). CDR3 length: 14 residues. V lost 3 bases and J 7 bases, leaving 15 bases between the germline ends. CDR1 is MNHNY and CDR2 is SVGAGI in the germline V gene (reference sequence). CDR3 nucleotide sequence: TGTGCCAGCAGTTATGCGGCGGGGGCCGGTGGCTACACCTTC. The encoded protein is CASSYAAGAGGYTF.

V usage is TRBV24-1 and J usage is TRBJ2-1; perhaps TRBD1 as D (5 bases). The CDR3 totals 14 residues. Germline V gene data show CDR1 as KGHDR and CDR2 as SFDVKD. V lost 1 base and J lost 11, with 14 bases in between. The CDR3 region is CATSDFSDTLKQFF. The CDR3, as DNA: TGTGCCACCAGTGATTTCTCGGACACGTTAAAGCAGTTCTTC.

The chain joins TRBV24-1 to TRBJ1-2, with 7 nucleotides matching TRBD1. CDR1 and CDR2 from the germline V gene are KGHDR and SFDVKD. The V and J ends lost 5 bases and 6 bases, in that order; junction bases with no gene match: 11. The CDR3 has 15 amino acids. DNA for the CDR3: TGTGCCACCAGTGGCTCGACAGGGAATTTAGATGGCTACACCTTC. Protein sequence: CATSGSTGNLDGYTF.

This clone was seen a single time. Within the sample, other DNA sequences also encode this same CDR3. The chain combines TRBV11-2 with TRBJ1-2; D not certain. CDR1 and CDR2 (germline): SGHAT, FQNNGV. Trimming stripped 1 base from V and 5 bases from J, with 8 bases between. The CDR3 contains 13 residues. DNA of the CDR3: TGTGCCAGCAGCTTAGCAGGAGGGTATGGCTACACCTTC. Protein sequence: CASSLAGGYGYTF.

V usage is TRBV29-1 and J usage is TRBJ2-3, with 11 bases aligning to TRBD2. Losses at the gene ends were 6 bases for V and 4 bases for J; bases not matched to a gene: 9. The CDR3 spans 15 residues. CDR1 and CDR2 from the germline V gene are SQVTM and ANQGSEA. CDR3 loop: CSVSSVAGGPDTQYF. The CDR3 DNA reads as TGCAGCGTCTCGTCCGTAGCGGGGGGGCCAGATACGCAGTATTTT.

The chain couples TRBV29-1 to TRBJ2-1; D possibly corresponds to TRBD1 (5 bases). The CDR3 is 12 residues long. Germline CDR1 SQVTM, CDR2 ANQGSEA. With 5 bases removed from V and 0 bases from J, the gap between germline ends came to 5 bases. The CDR3 loop reads CSVRGSYNEQFF. The CDR3 DNA reads TGCAGCGTTAGGGGCTCCTACAATGAGCAGTTCTTC.

The chain joins TRBV19 to TRBJ1-3; 10 nucleotides align to TRBD1. Germline CDR1 reads LNHDA; CDR2 reads SQIVND (reference sequence). The CDR3 extends over 17 amino acids. Unmatched junction bases numbered 8, after V lost 3 bases and J lost 3 bases. CDR3 DNA: TGTGCCAGTAGTATGACAGGGGGCGCAGCGGATGGAAACACCATATATTTT. It specifies CASSMTGGAADGNTIYF.

The genes are TRBV5-1 and TRBJ1-6; D possibly corresponds to TRBD1 (6 bases). This CDR3 contains 18 residues. V was trimmed by 1 base and J by 5 bases, leaving 19 bases between them. The germline V gene has CDR1 SGHRS and CDR2 YFSETQ. Written as DNA, the CDR3 is TGCGCCAGCAGCTTGCAACCGATAGGGGACACAAATAATTCACCCCTCCACTTT. This translates into CASSLQPIGDTNNSPLHF.

The V gene is TRBV14, the J gene TRBJ1-1; the D gene is possibly TRBD1 (6 bases). Germline V gene sequence: CDR1 SGHDN, CDR2 FVKESK. The CDR3 runs 14 residues. Trimming pared 4 bases from V and 5 bases from J, leaving 14 bases between. The CDR3 DNA reads TGTGCCAGCAGCCCACAGGGAATAGGGACTGAAGCTTTCTTT. Translated: CASSPQGIGTEAFF.

In this sample, this clone turned up once. The CDR3 is CASSQPGQGADSGTQYF. For the CDR3, the DNA is TGTGCCAGCAGTCAACCGGGACAGGGGGCGGATTCCGGGACCCAGTACTTC. The rearrangement links TRBV6-6 to TRBJ2-5, with TRBD1 matching over 12 bases. With V trimmed by 5 bases and J by 7 bases, 14 bases remained unmatched. Germline V gene lookup returns CDR1 MNHNY and CDR2 SVGAGI (reference sequence). The CDR3 contains 17 residues.

The CDR3 reads CATSDGRGRASEKLFF. DNA for the CDR3: TGTGCCACCAGTGATGGGAGGGGTAGGGCCAGTGAAAAACTGTTTTTT. V usage is TRBV24-1 and J usage is TRBJ1-4, with D maybe TRBD1 (5 bases). Germline values: CDR1 KGHDR, CDR2 SFDVKD. Trimming removed 3 bases from V and 7 bases from J, with 17 bases in between. The CDR3 runs to 16 residues.

The chain uses TRBV4-1 and TRBJ1-1; a weak D match, TRBD1 (5 bases). CDR1 and CDR2 (germline): MGHRA, YSYEKL. The CDR3 covers 16 residues. Trimming removed 0 bases at V and 4 bases at J, with 15 bases between. CDR3 sequence reads: CASSQEWTRRGTEAFF. The CDR3 DNA follows: TGCGCCAGCAGCCAAGAATGGACCAGGAGGGGCACTGAAGCTTTCTTT.

The chain uses TRBV6-5 and TRBJ1-5; TRBD1 matches 8 bases. Germline CDR1 and CDR2: MNHEY and SVGAGI. Trimming removed 7 bases from V and 6 bases from J; junction bases left unmatched: 8. The CDR3 spans 14 residues. The DNA for the CDR3 is TGTGCCAGCACCCTCGACAGGGGAGGTCAGCCCCAGCATTTT. This encodes CASTLDRGGQPQHF.

The rearrangement uses TRBV6-5 and TRBJ1-6; D unclear. Looked up from germline, CDR1 is MNHEY and CDR2 is SVGAGI. CDR3 length: 15 residues. V gave up 3 bases and J gave up 7 bases, with 13 bases separating them. The CDR3 sequence is CASSYAASYNSPLHF. CDR3 nucleotides: TGTGCCAGCAGTTATGCAGCTAGCTACAATTCACCCCTCCACTTT.

The chain uses TRBV7-6 and TRBJ2-3, with 10 bases aligning to TRBD2. Germline CDR1 is SGHVS and CDR2 is FNYEAQ. Unmatched junction bases numbered 8, after V lost 5 bases and J lost 0 bases. This CDR3 is built from 17 residues. The CDR3 loop is CASSRTSGPASTDTQYF. In nucleotides, the CDR3 is TGTGCCAGCAGCCGGACTAGCGGCCCCGCTAGCACAGATACGCAGTATTTT.

This clone was seen just once. This sequence joins TRBV19 and TRBJ1-4; 9 bases line up with TRBD1. The CDR3 totals 14 residues. Per germline, CDR1 LNHDA and CDR2 SQIVND (reference sequence). With V trimmed by 3 bases and J by 7 bases, 3 bases remained unmatched. CDR3 in amino acids: CASSMDRGGEKLFF. The CDR3 DNA is TGTGCCAGTAGTATGGACAGGGGTGGTGAAAAACTGTTTTTT.